The 20 T cell receptor beta chains below come from one sample, sequenced in a study of cytomegalovirus exposure and HLA in healthy donors. PCR was performed using 60 Vbeta and 13 Jbeta primers. Only in-frame clones appear in the TCRdb table, and some are missing; sequencing was by immunoSEQ multiplex PCR. Among about 170,000 clones listed, roughly 80% were seen once. What was sequenced was PBMCs. Receptors originate from a female donor in good health and CMV-seronegative.

The V and J genes are TRBV15 and TRBJ2-2, with TRBD2 matching over 7 bases. Trimming cost V 3 bases and J 5 bases; bases outside gene matches: 12. The CDR3 is made up of 17 amino acids. The germline V gene encodes CDR1 LNHNV and CDR2 YYDKDF (reference sequence). CDR3 sequence: CATSSDAGLVSTGELFF. The CDR3 bases are TGTGCCACCAGCAGTGACGCCGGACTAGTATCGACCGGGGAGCTGTTTTTT. The full variable domain, in which reference TRBV15 and TRBJ2-2 provide the parts outside the CDR3, is DAMVIQNPRYQVTQFGKPVTLSCSQTLNHNVMYWYQQKSSQAPKLLFHYYDKDFNNEADTPDNFQSRRPNTSFCFLDIRSPGLGDTAMYLCATSSDAGLVSTGELFFGEGSRLTVL.

The chain carries TRBV19 and TRBJ1-1, with TRBD1 as a possible D gene (5 bases). CDR3 length: 14 amino acids. The germline CDR1 and CDR2 sequences are LNHDA and SQIVND (reference sequence). V was trimmed by 4 bases and J by 4 bases, leaving 13 bases between them. The CDR3 sequence is CASSTETRGTEAFF. CDR3 DNA: TGTGCCAGTAGTACAGAGACAAGGGGCACTGAAGCTTTCTTT.

The rearrangement uses TRBV6-4 and TRBJ2-1; 11 nucleotides align to TRBD2. The V gene end was trimmed by 4 bases and the J gene end by 4 bases; junction bases not matched to a gene: 3. The CDR3 has 15 residues. Germline V gene lookup returns CDR1 MRHNA and CDR2 SNTAGT. As DNA, the CDR3 is TGTGCCAGCAGTGTCGGGACTAGCGGATACAATGAGCAGTTCTTC. Translated, it gives CASSVGTSGYNEQFF.

The CDR3 DNA reads TGCGCCAGCAGCTTGGGGACAAACAACTTCTACGAGCAGTACTTC. Translating gives CASSLGTNNFYEQYF. The genes are TRBV5-1 and TRBJ2-7; weak D call: TRBD1 (5 bases). Germline CDR1 and CDR2: SGHRS and YFSETQ. The V gene lost 0 bases and the J gene lost 3 bases, with 13 bases spanning the gap. This CDR3 contains 15 residues.

The J gene is TRBJ2-2, the V gene TRBV4-3; 11 bases line up with TRBD2. The CDR3 spans 18 residues. The V gene's germline CDR1 is LGHNA and CDR2 YSLEER. Trimming took 4 bases from V and 4 from J; bases not matched to a gene: 11. The CDR3: CASSLNSGGAGSTGELFF. In DNA, the CDR3 is TGCGCCAGCAGCCTGAATAGCGGGGGGGCCGGGAGCACCGGGGAGCTGTTTTTT.

The chain carries TRBV19 and TRBJ2-7, with a weak D call TRBD2 (6 bases). Germline loops: CDR1 LNHDA, CDR2 SQIVND (reference sequence). Trimming stripped 4 bases from V and 4 bases from J, with 20 bases between. The CDR3 length is 16 residues. CDR3 region: CASSTNSGPRSYEQYF. CDR3 DNA: TGTGCCAGTAGTACTAACAGCGGGCCCCGATCTTACGAGCAGTACTTC.

V and J are TRBV6-1 and TRBJ1-2; D ambiguous. The CDR3 totals 13 residues. The V and J ends lost 2 bases and 7 bases respectively, with 11 bases between them. Germline-derived CDR1 and CDR2 are MNHNS and SASEGT. CDR3 protein: CASSEPVIVGYTF. Here the CDR3 DNA reads TGTGCCAGCAGTGAACCGGTGATTGTTGGCTACACCTTC.

V and J are TRBV7-3 and TRBJ2-1; maybe TRBD1 (6 bases). Trimming pared 0 bases from V and 9 bases from J, leaving 15 bases between. The germline gives CDR1 SGHTA, CDR2 FQGTGA. This CDR3 comprises 15 residues. CDR3 in DNA: TGTGCCAGCAGCTTAACTCGGGACACGAAGAGTGAGCAGTTCTTC. It translates to CASSLTRDTKSEQFF.

V usage is TRBV4-2 and J usage is TRBJ2-3, with a tentative D call TRBD2 (5 bases). Per germline, CDR1 LGHNA and CDR2 YNFKEQ. The CDR3 totals 17 residues. Trimming pared 3 bases from V and 4 bases from J, leaving 20 bases between. The CDR3 spells CASSHSSGGGRADTQYF. The CDR3 bases are TGTGCCAGCAGCCATTCCTCGGGTGGAGGTAGAGCAGATACGCAGTATTTT.

This clone was seen a few times. V and J are TRBV6-5 and TRBJ2-5, with a weak D call TRBD1 (6 bases). The CDR3 loop spans 13 amino acids. V was cut by 6 bases and J by 4 bases, with 12 bases left in between. The germline V gene has CDR1 MNHEY and CDR2 SVGAGI. The CDR3 nucleotides are TGTGCCAGCAGACAAACAGGGACAGAGACCCAGTACTTC. Translation gives CASRQTGTETQYF.

The chain couples TRBV5-4 to TRBJ1-2; D is uncertain. V lost 0 bases to trimming and J lost 8 bases, with 5 bases between them. The CDR3 runs 11 residues. Germline V lookup: CDR1 SGHNT, CDR2 YYREEE (reference sequence). Written as DNA, the CDR3 is TGTGCCAGCAGCTTGGGGGCCGGCTACACCTTC. Translation: CASSLGAGYTF.

V and J are TRBV11-2 and TRBJ2-1, with D unclear. CDR3 length: 12 residues. Germline V gives CDR1 SGHAT, CDR2 FQNNGV. The V gene lost 5 bases and the J gene lost 7 bases, with 9 bases spanning the gap. This CDR3 is CASSPVGNEQFF. CDR3 nucleotides: TGTGCCAGCAGCCCCGTCGGGAATGAGCAGTTCTTC.

The chain uses TRBV5-6 and TRBJ2-7; 13 bases align to TRBD2. The length of the CDR3 is 14 residues. Trimming took 4 bases from V and 4 from J; bases not matched to a gene: 2. Germline CDR1 is SGHDT and CDR2 is YYEEEE. CDR3 coding DNA: TGTGCCAGCAGCACGGGACTAGCGGGATACGAGCAGTACTTC. It yields the protein CASSTGLAGYEQYF.

The chain links TRBV5-1 to TRBJ2-7; 9 bases are a match to TRBD2. This CDR3 has 17 residues. Trimming removed 4 bases from V and 1 base from J; junction bases left unmatched: 12. Germline assignment: CDR1 SGHRS and CDR2 YFSETQ. The CDR3 bases are TGCGCCAGCAGCCATTCCCCGGGACTAGCAAAATCCTACGAGCAGTACTTC. This gives the protein CASSHSPGLAKSYEQYF.

The chain has TRBV28 and TRBJ2-2; 9 nucleotides line up with TRBD2. The CDR3 covers 18 residues. The V segment lost 3 bases and the J segment 3 bases; nucleotides outside the gene matches: 11. CDR1 and CDR2 from the germline V gene are MDHEN and SYDVKM. DNA for the CDR3: TGTGCCAGCAGTTTTGAAGTCGGGCGGGAGGGAGACACCGGGGAGCTGTTTTTT. This sequence encodes CASSFEVGREGDTGELFF.

The rearrangement uses TRBV30 and TRBJ2-5, with TRBD2 matching over 13 bases. The CDR3 contains 14 residues. The V gene's germline CDR1 is GTSNPN and CDR2 SVGIG (reference sequence). Trimming cost V 0 bases and J 13 bases; bases outside gene matches: 8. The DNA for the CDR3 is TGTGCCTGGAGTGTACCTGGACTAGCGGGAGATGGGTACTTC. Protein: CAWSVPGLAGDGYF.

V usage is TRBV6-5 and J usage is TRBJ2-3; D uncertain. V lost 5 bases to trimming and J lost 6 bases, with 12 bases between them. Germline CDR1 MNHEY, CDR2 SVGAGI. The length of the CDR3 is 13 residues. Here the CDR3 DNA reads TGTGCCAGCAGTCGCGGCGTTACCGATACGCAGTATTTT. Translating gives CASSRGVTDTQYF.

The chain carries TRBV19 and TRBJ2-7, with TRBD1 identical over 7 bases. Germline CDR1 and CDR2: LNHDA and SQIVND (reference sequence). Trimming took 5 bases from V and 4 from J; bases not matched to a gene: 14. The CDR3 is 16 amino acids. The CDR3 DNA reads TGTGCCAGTAGTTCTCATCACCGGGACAGCAATTACGAGCAGTACTTC. Translation gives CASSSHHRDSNYEQYF.

CDR3 nucleotide sequence: TGCGCCAGCAGCTTGGGGAGGGGACAGGGTGCAACTAATGAAAAACTGTTTTTT. Protein: CASSLGRGQGATNEKLFF. This chain connects TRBV5-1 to TRBJ1-4; 9 nucleotides line up with TRBD1. The V and J ends lost 0 bases and 0 bases, in that order; junction bases with no gene match: 6. This CDR3 is built from 18 residues. Germline values: CDR1 SGHRS, CDR2 YFSETQ.

The chain has TRBV7-3 and TRBJ2-2; D remains unclear. Germline CDR1 and CDR2: SGHTA and FQGTGA. V lost 5 bases and J 3 bases, leaving 4 bases between the germline ends. CDR3 size: 12 residues. The CDR3 here is CASSTDTGELFF. The CDR3 nucleotides are TGTGCCAGCAGCACAGACACCGGGGAGCTGTTTTTT.